Each of the 27 T cell receptor beta chains below was sequenced from the same sample in a study of response to subunit inactivated influenza vaccine. In TCRdb, the RT-PCR reads were re-called with MiXCR into one record per CDR3 protein. The sample lists 500,000 to 550,000 distinct CDR3 sequences, 7.6% seen once, with 10% to 15% in the top ten. Specimen: PBMCs from blood, collected around 25 months after vaccination. These TCRs come from a man aged 50-75 years who received an inactivated influenza vaccine.

The rearrangement uses TRBV29-1 and TRBJ1-5; maybe TRBD1 (6 bases). V gave up 6 bases and J gave up 9 bases, with 15 bases separating them. Germline-derived CDR1 and CDR2 are SQVTM and ANQGSEA. CDR3 length: 12 residues. The CDR3 nucleotides read TGCAGCGTAGGGACAAAAGAGGGGCCCCAGCATTTT. This gives the protein CSVGTKEGPQHF.

To note about this clonotype: A read error is possible here, since a much larger clone lies one base away. V usage is TRBV28 and J usage is TRBJ2-1; 9 bases map to TRBD2. This CDR3 is 15 amino acids long. CDR1 and CDR2 from the germline V gene are MDHEN and SYDVKM. Unmatched junction bases numbered 6, after V lost 9 bases and J lost 0 bases. The CDR3 loop is CARRSSGGSYNEQFF. The CDR3 DNA is TGTGCCAGGAGGAGTAGCGGGGGCTCCTACAATGAGCAGTTCTTC.

In its sample, this clonotype was seen many times. The CDR3 bases are TGCAGCGTTGAAGATCCCCGGACAGGGGGCTACGAGCAGTACTTC. It codes for CSVEDPRTGGYEQYF. The chain carries TRBV29-1 and TRBJ2-7; 10 bases map to TRBD1. The germline gives CDR1 SQVTM, CDR2 ANQGSEA. This CDR3 is built from 15 residues. The junction had 5 bases not matched to a gene; V was cut back by 0 bases and J by 3 bases.

This clonotype was counted at least ten times. The chain employs TRBV11-2 and TRBJ2-1; D not certain. The germline V gene encodes CDR1 SGHAT and CDR2 FQNNGV. The CDR3 is made up of 14 amino acids. Trimming took off 5 bases at V and 4 bases at J, with 12 bases between the two ends. CDR3 in amino acids: CASSIYGTYNEQFF. The CDR3 DNA sequence: TGTGCCAGCAGCATTTACGGTACATACAATGAGCAGTTCTTC.

The CDR3 is CASSKKGTSSVGNQPQHF. CDR3 coding DNA: TGTGCCAGCAGTAAAAAGGGGACATCCTCGGTTGGCAATCAGCCCCAGCATTTT. The chain has TRBV27 and TRBJ1-5; D may be TRBD1 (6 bases). The length of the CDR3 is 18 residues. The germline CDR1 and CDR2 sequences are MNHEY and SMNVEV (reference sequence). V was clipped by 5 bases and J by 2 bases, with 22 bases between them.

This clonotype turned up a few times. One end of the junction does not line up with germline, which may come from a read error. The genes are TRBV7-7 and TRBJ2-1, with a tentative D call TRBD1 (5 bases). The CDR3 spans 14 residues. Per germline, CDR1 SSHAT and CDR2 FNYEAQ (reference sequence). The CDR3 coding sequence is TGTGCTAGCAGCTTAGGGCAGGGTGGCCATGAGCAGTTCTTC. Its translation: CASSLGQGGHEQFF.

This clonotype was seen at least ten times. V and J are TRBV4-1 and TRBJ2-3, with 10 bases that match TRBD2. Per germline, CDR1 MGHRA and CDR2 YSYEKL. The J segment lost 3 bases and the V segment lost 4 bases, leaving 7 bases of the junction unmatched. This CDR3 is built from 16 residues. The CDR3 here is CASSRRTSGVTDTQYF. The CDR3 DNA sequence: TGCGCCAGCAGCCGCCGAACTAGCGGGGTAACAGATACGCAGTATTTT.

Only a few counts were recorded for this clonotype. The genes are TRBV27 and TRBJ2-1; D is perhaps TRBD2 (6 bases). The CDR3 has 15 amino acids. V lost 5 bases to trimming and J lost 7 bases, with 18 bases between them. The germline gives CDR1 MNHEY, CDR2 SMNVEV (reference sequence). The CDR3 loop is CASSPRRGNWNEQFF. The CDR3 DNA is TGTGCCAGCAGTCCCAGGCGGGGCAATTGGAATGAGCAGTTCTTC.

This clonotype was picked up many times. The V call is TRBV4-3, the J call TRBJ2-7, with D hard to call. Deletions cut 3 bases from V and 3 bases from J, with 12 bases between. CDR1 and CDR2 (germline): LGHNA, YSLEER. The CDR3 is 14 residues long. The CDR3 DNA is TGCGCCAGCAGCCAGGGTTTACGGAACTACGAGCAGTACTTC. Translation gives CASSQGLRNYEQYF.

The chain carries TRBV5-1 and TRBJ2-7; TRBD1 matches at 8 bases. The germline V gene has CDR1 SGHRS and CDR2 YFSETQ. Trimming at V came to 3 bases and at J to 2 bases, leaving 10 bases not matched to a gene. This CDR3 comprises 16 residues. Here the CDR3 DNA reads TGCGCCAGCAGCTCTAATTCCGGGACAGGAGCCTACGAGCAGTACTTC. Translation gives CASSSNSGTGAYEQYF. Drawing the rest from reference TRBV5-1 and TRBJ2-7, the complete variable domain is KAGVTQTPRYLIKTRGQQVTLSCSPISGHRSVSWYQQTPGQGLQFLFEYFSETQRNKGNFPGRFSGRQFSNSRSEMNVSTLELGDSALYLCASSSNSGTGAYEQYFGPGTRLTVT.

This rearrangement joins TRBV12-3 or TRBV12-4 to TRBJ2-5, with TRBD1 matching 8 bases. The CDR3 has 15 residues. With V trimmed by 5 bases and J by 4 bases, 9 bases remained unmatched. The CDR3 coding sequence is TGTGCCAGCAGTCACGGACAGGGTGGGTCAGAGACCCAGTACTTC. Protein: CASSHGQGGSETQYF.

This clonotype was detected only a few times. The V and J genes are TRBV20-1 and TRBJ1-2, with 7 bases lining up with TRBD1. V gave up 0 bases and J gave up 5 bases; unmatched junction bases: 3. CDR3 size: 13 residues. CDR1 DFQATT and CDR2 SNEGSKA come from the germline V gene (reference sequence). This CDR3 reads CSARETGQYGYTF. In nucleotides, the CDR3 is TGCAGTGCTAGAGAGACAGGGCAATATGGCTACACCTTC.

The chain combines TRBV20-1 with TRBJ2-5, with 7 bases matching TRBD2. The CDR3 spans 13 residues. Trimming at V came to 6 bases and at J to 0 bases, leaving 4 bases not matched to a gene. Per the germline V gene, CDR1 is DFQATT and CDR2 is SNEGSKA (reference sequence). CDR3 bases: TGCAGTGCCCTAGCGGCAAACCAAGAGACCCAGTACTTC. It yields the protein CSALAANQETQYF.

This clonotype was observed many times. This chain joins TRBV5-1 and TRBJ2-7, with TRBD2 as a possible D gene (5 bases). The CDR3 is 12 residues long. The V gene's germline CDR1 is SGHRS and CDR2 YFSETQ. Trimming removed 7 bases from V and 4 bases from J, with 12 bases in between. The CDR3: CASGGGEYEQYF. The CDR3 nucleotides read TGCGCCAGCGGAGGTGGGGAATACGAGCAGTACTTC.

This clonotype was seen a few times. This chain's CDR3 is CASSIDRGRSEKLFF. Here the CDR3 DNA reads TGTGCCAGTAGTATTGACAGGGGACGGAGCGAAAAACTGTTTTTT. V usage is TRBV19 and J usage is TRBJ1-4; 8 bases are shared with TRBD1. The CDR3 length is 15 residues. Trimming removed 3 bases from V and 8 bases from J; junction bases left unmatched: 8. Germline values: CDR1 LNHDA, CDR2 SQIVND (reference sequence).

This clonotype came up many times. The rearrangement joins TRBV12-3 or TRBV12-4 to TRBJ1-6, with unresolved D. The CDR3 spans 14 residues. V was clipped by 1 base and J by 5 bases, with 6 bases between them. The CDR3 region is CASSLGRNNSPLHF. CDR3 nucleotides: TGTGCCAGCAGTTTAGGGCGGAATAATTCACCCCTCCACTTT.

This clonotype was detected a few times. The chain has TRBV19 and TRBJ2-2; 9 bases align to TRBD2. Germline lookup yields CDR1 LNHDA and CDR2 SQIVND (reference sequence). J gave up 4 bases and V 5 bases, and 5 bases lay outside the gene matches. The CDR3 is 15 residues long. CDR3 loop: CASSLGLASTGELFF. The CDR3 region has the DNA TGTGCCAGTAGTCTCGGACTAGCGAGCACCGGGGAGCTGTTTTTT.

This clonotype was counted only a few times. The rearrangement links TRBV12-3 or TRBV12-4 to TRBJ2-5, with a tentative D call TRBD2 (6 bases). Trimming pared 7 bases from V and 4 bases from J, leaving 13 bases between. The CDR3 length is 13 residues. CDR3 DNA sequence: TGTGCCAGCATGAAGGGACTCGGAGAGACCCAGTACTTC. Amino acids: CASMKGLGETQYF.

This clonotype was seen a few times. J is TRBJ2-7 and V is TRBV27; 8 bases match TRBD1. The CDR3 is 15 residues long. With V trimmed by 5 bases and J by 3 bases, 9 bases remained unmatched. CDR1 and CDR2 (germline): MNHEY, SMNVEV (reference sequence). CDR3 DNA sequence: TGTGCCAGCAGTCCCGGGACAGGTGGAAACTACGAGCAGTACTTC. This translates into CASSPGTGGNYEQYF.

This clonotype was observed a handful of times. Here the CDR3 DNA reads TGTGCCAGCAGCAGGGCTCTTGCGCCATTAGAGCAGTACTTC. Protein sequence: CASSRALAPLEQYF. This chain uses TRBV6-1 with TRBJ2-7; the D gene is possibly TRBD1 (5 bases). Germline V lookup: CDR1 MNHNS, CDR2 SASEGT. The germline V and J ends were trimmed by 6 bases and 7 bases, with 19 bases remaining between them. There are 14 residues in the CDR3.

The chain employs TRBV9 and TRBJ2-2; possibly TRBD1 for D (6 bases). V was trimmed by 4 bases and J by 5 bases, leaving 12 bases between them. The CDR3 sequence is 14 residues long. Germline V gene lookup returns CDR1 SGDLS and CDR2 YYNGEE. The CDR3 here is CASSSQTGTGELFF. In DNA form, the CDR3 reads TGTGCCAGCAGCTCCCAGACAGGAACCGGGGAGCTGTTTTTT.

This clonotype was found a few times. The CDR3 sequence is CSAEWPGTAPSGANVLTF. CDR3 coding DNA: TGCAGTGCCGAATGGCCTGGGACAGCTCCTTCTGGGGCCAACGTCCTGACTTTC. V and J are TRBV20-1 and TRBJ2-6; 7 nucleotides line up with TRBD1. CDR3 length: 18 amino acids. Trimming removed 6 bases from V and 1 base from J; junction bases left unmatched: 15. Germline V gene data show CDR1 as DFQATT and CDR2 as SNEGSKA (reference sequence).

The table lists this clonotype with many counts. J is TRBJ1-2 and V is TRBV6-6; D unresolved. This CDR3 has 11 residues. V was trimmed by 5 bases and J by 5 bases, leaving 6 bases between them. The germline gives CDR1 MNHNY, CDR2 SVGAGI (reference sequence). CDR3 amino acids: CASSPDYGYTF. DNA of the CDR3: TGTGCCAGCAGTCCCGATTATGGCTACACCTTC.

This clonotype was detected many times. The chain joins TRBV9 to TRBJ2-1; D ambiguous. This CDR3 comprises 12 residues. The V end lost 1 base, the J end lost 10 bases, and 9 bases lay between the germline ends. CDR1 SGDLS and CDR2 YYNGEE come from the germline V gene. The CDR3: CASSVSSGEQFF. CDR3 nucleotides: TGTGCCAGCAGCGTATCATCGGGCGAGCAGTTCTTC.

This clonotype has ten or more counts. The chain combines TRBV5-1 with TRBJ2-1; D remains ambiguous. Germline assignment: CDR1 SGHRS and CDR2 YFSETQ. The CDR3 loop spans 12 amino acids. V lost 1 base to trimming and J lost 10 bases, with 9 bases between them. This CDR3 is CASSLLAREQFF. The CDR3 DNA reads TGCGCCAGCAGCTTGCTCGCGAGAGAGCAGTTCTTC.

This clonotype was seen a few times. This rearrangement joins TRBV20-1 to TRBJ2-3, with D uncertain. The V end lost 0 bases, the J end lost 1 base, and 14 bases lay between the germline ends. Germline CDR1 DFQATT, CDR2 SNEGSKA (reference sequence). This CDR3 contains 16 residues. CDR3 in amino acids: CSARDRGGTRTDTQYF. CDR3 nucleotides: TGCAGTGCTAGAGATCGAGGTGGCACCCGCACAGATACGCAGTATTTT.

There are a few counts of this clonotype. This chain connects TRBV28 to TRBJ1-1, with a weak D call TRBD1 (6 bases). This CDR3 region has 15 residues. The V end lost 5 bases, the J end lost 1 base, and 14 bases lay between the germline ends. The V gene's germline CDR1 is MDHEN and CDR2 SYDVKM. The CDR3 sequence is CASSTRTAENTEAFF. In nucleotides, the CDR3 is TGTGCCAGCAGTACCAGGACAGCTGAGAACACTGAAGCTTTCTTT.